These T cell receptor beta chains were read from a single sample in a study of shared T cell receptors in the human thymus. TCRdb keeps only in-frame clones here, not all; method: immunoSEQ multiplex PCR. In the table there are roughly 500,000 clones, approximately 80% of which are singletons. The same data also went into a second study, on human thymus T cells.

Sequencing input: thymocytes. Receptor source: a boy under three years old with a congenital heart defect. Each CDR3 is given with its conserved first and last residue. D genes are given only for firm matches. Expanded clones get a size class; other rows say once, few or many, or leave the size out.

>TRBV30|-|TRBJ2-7|-
TGTGCCTGGAGAGTCCCGGACAGACTCTCCTACGAGCAGTACTTC
CAWRVPDRLSYEQYF
>TRBV28|-|TRBJ2-2|-
TGTGCCAGCAGTTTTGTCCTTGGCTCTTTATACACCGGGGAGCTGTTTTTT
CASSFVLGSLYTGELFF
>TRBV5-6|-|TRBJ1-1|-
TGTGCCAGCAGTCAGTCAATCCAGGGAGAAGCTTTCTTT
CASSQSIQGEAFF
>TRBV6-1|-|TRBJ2-2|-
TGTGCCAGCAAGATGAGGACTACAACCGGGGAGCTGTTTTTT
CASKMRTTTGELFF
>TRBV20-1|-|TRBJ1-1|-
TGCAGTAGATACGGGGTCTCTGAAGCTTTCTTT
CSRYGVSEAFF
>TRBV10-3|-|TRBJ2-7|TRBD2
TGTGCCATCAACTGCGGGAGCCCTGCCTACGAGCAGTACTTC
CAINCGSPAYEQYF
>TRBV7-2|-|TRBJ1-5|TRBD1
TGTGCCAGCAGCTTAGTCTGGCAGGGGGCGCGGGGCAATCAGCCCCAGCATTTT
CASSLVWQGARGNQPQHF
>TRBV7-2|-|TRBJ2-2|-
TGTGCCAGCAGCCGACGACGGGTCGGGGAGCTGTTTTTT
CASSRRRVGELFF
>TRBV5-5|-|TRBJ2-7|TRBD1
TGTGCCAGCAGCACCCCGGGGACAGGGATCGAGCAGTACTTC
CASSTPGTGIEQYF
>TRBV14|-|TRBJ2-7|-
TGTGCCAGCAGCCAAACCCCCGGGGGTGAAGATTGCGACGAGCAGTACTTC
CASSQTPGGEDCDEQYF
>TRBV29-1|-|TRBJ2-1|TRBD2
TGCAGCACCCAAGGACTAGCGGGGTACTACAATGAGCAGTTCTTC
CSTQGLAGYYNEQFF
>TRBV27|once|TRBJ2-7|TRBD2
TGTGCCAGCAGTTCAATAGCGGGGCTGACCTACGAGCAGTACTTC
CASSSIAGLTYEQYF
>TRBV27|-|TRBJ2-7|TRBD2
TGTGCCAGCAGTATGGGGACTAGCGGGAATTTTTACGAGCAGTACTTC
CASSMGTSGNFYEQYF
>TRBV19|-|TRBJ2-4|-
TGTGCCAGTAGTATATTACGCCCTGGACAGTCAGCCAAAAACATTCAGTACTTC
CASSILRPGQSAKNIQYF
>TRBV27|-|TRBJ1-3|TRBD1
TGTGCCAGCATGGACAGGGCTGGAAACACCATATATTTT
CASMDRAGNTIYF
>TRBV27|-|TRBJ2-5|-
TGTGCCAGCAGAAGACAGGGAGGCGAGGAGACCCAGTACTTC
CASRRQGGEETQYF
>TRBV19|-|TRBJ2-1|-
TGTGCCAGTAGTCCCCCCGGGTGTGAGGAGCAGTTCTTC
CASSPPGCEEQFF
>TRBV4-3|-|TRBJ2-5|TRBD1
TGCGCCAGCAGCCAAGCCGGCAGGGGGCACCAAGAGACCCAGTACTTC
CASSQAGRGHQETQYF
>TRBV14|-|TRBJ1-2|TRBD1
TGTGCCAGCAGCCCATTGGGACAGGATGGCTACACCTTC
CASSPLGQDGYTF
>TRBV11-3|-|TRBJ2-3|TRBD2
TGTGCCAGCAGCTGGGGACTAGCGGGAGGGCCTTTCACAGATACGCAGTATTTT
CASSWGLAGGPFTDTQYF
>TRBV11-2|-|TRBJ1-2|TRBD1
TGTGCCAGCAGCCGTCGGGACAGCTATTATGGCTACACCTTC
CASSRRDSYYGYTF
>TRBV7-2|once|TRBJ2-7|-
TGTGCCAGCAGCTCACTGAGGGGGTACGAGCAGTACTTC
CASSSLRGYEQYF
>TRBV30|-|TRBJ1-1|-
TGTGCCTGGATAGGGGGAGGGACTGAAGCTTTCTTT
CAWIGGGTEAFF
>TRBV4-3|-|TRBJ2-7|-
TGCGCCAGCAGCCATCTAGGACAGGGAGGGCACTACGAGCAGTACTTC
CASSHLGQGGHYEQYF
>TRBV6-6|-|TRBJ2-7|TRBD2
TGTGCCAGCAGTTACTCGGGGGGGACGCACTCCTACGAGCAGTACTTC
CASSYSGGTHSYEQYF
>TRBV28|-|TRBJ2-5|TRBD1
TGTGCCAGCAGTTTTGCGGGAAGGGACAGGCTAGAGACCCAGTACTTC
CASSFAGRDRLETQYF
>TRBV6-5|-|TRBJ1-2|-
TGTGCCAGCAGTCCCCAGGGCAGGGATGGCTACACCTTC
CASSPQGRDGYTF
>TRBV5-6|once|TRBJ1-1|TRBD1
TGTGCCAGCAGCTCGACCGGACAGGGTAGGAGGGAAGCTTTCTTT
CASSSTGQGRREAFF
>TRBV11-3|-|TRBJ2-1|-
TGTGCCAGCAGCCCCCGCTCGGAGCGGGCCTCCTACAATGAGCAGTTCTTC
CASSPRSERASYNEQFF
>TRBV28|-|TRBJ2-7|TRBD1
TGTGCCAGCAGTCCAGGGGGATACGAGCAGTACTTC
CASSPGGYEQYF
>TRBV5-1|-|TRBJ1-2|-
TGCGCCAGCAGCCCCCGTGGGGGGAGCTACACCTTC
CASSPRGGSYTF
>TRBV6-1|-|TRBJ1-1|-
TGTGCCAGCAGTGGGGGGACATTGGGGACTGAAGCTTTCTTT
CASSGGTLGTEAFF
>TRBV5-8|-|TRBJ2-3|TRBD1
TGTGCCAGCAGCGAAACAGGGGGAGGACAGTATTTT
CASSETGGGQYF
>TRBV4-3|few|TRBJ2-7|TRBD1
TGCGCCAGCAGCCAAGATGGGGGACAGGGTAATGGCGAGCAGTACTTC
CASSQDGGQGNGEQYF
>TRBV27|-|TRBJ2-1|TRBD1
TGTGCCAGCAGGCCTAAAGGGACAGGGTTGGACAATGAGCAGTTCTTC
CASRPKGTGLDNEQFF
>TRBV5-1|-|TRBJ2-1|TRBD2
TGCGCCAGCAGCTCCAAGACTAGCGGGGGACCAGGGCTTTGGCAGTTCTTC
CASSSKTSGGPGLWQFF
>TRBV4-1|-|TRBJ2-3|-
TGCGCCAGCAGCTGTCCCCTCACAGATACGCAGTATTTT
CASSCPLTDTQYF
>TRBV7-9|-|TRBJ2-7|-
TGTGCCAGCAGCTATCCCGGGACTTACTCCTACGAGCAGTACTTC
CASSYPGTYSYEQYF